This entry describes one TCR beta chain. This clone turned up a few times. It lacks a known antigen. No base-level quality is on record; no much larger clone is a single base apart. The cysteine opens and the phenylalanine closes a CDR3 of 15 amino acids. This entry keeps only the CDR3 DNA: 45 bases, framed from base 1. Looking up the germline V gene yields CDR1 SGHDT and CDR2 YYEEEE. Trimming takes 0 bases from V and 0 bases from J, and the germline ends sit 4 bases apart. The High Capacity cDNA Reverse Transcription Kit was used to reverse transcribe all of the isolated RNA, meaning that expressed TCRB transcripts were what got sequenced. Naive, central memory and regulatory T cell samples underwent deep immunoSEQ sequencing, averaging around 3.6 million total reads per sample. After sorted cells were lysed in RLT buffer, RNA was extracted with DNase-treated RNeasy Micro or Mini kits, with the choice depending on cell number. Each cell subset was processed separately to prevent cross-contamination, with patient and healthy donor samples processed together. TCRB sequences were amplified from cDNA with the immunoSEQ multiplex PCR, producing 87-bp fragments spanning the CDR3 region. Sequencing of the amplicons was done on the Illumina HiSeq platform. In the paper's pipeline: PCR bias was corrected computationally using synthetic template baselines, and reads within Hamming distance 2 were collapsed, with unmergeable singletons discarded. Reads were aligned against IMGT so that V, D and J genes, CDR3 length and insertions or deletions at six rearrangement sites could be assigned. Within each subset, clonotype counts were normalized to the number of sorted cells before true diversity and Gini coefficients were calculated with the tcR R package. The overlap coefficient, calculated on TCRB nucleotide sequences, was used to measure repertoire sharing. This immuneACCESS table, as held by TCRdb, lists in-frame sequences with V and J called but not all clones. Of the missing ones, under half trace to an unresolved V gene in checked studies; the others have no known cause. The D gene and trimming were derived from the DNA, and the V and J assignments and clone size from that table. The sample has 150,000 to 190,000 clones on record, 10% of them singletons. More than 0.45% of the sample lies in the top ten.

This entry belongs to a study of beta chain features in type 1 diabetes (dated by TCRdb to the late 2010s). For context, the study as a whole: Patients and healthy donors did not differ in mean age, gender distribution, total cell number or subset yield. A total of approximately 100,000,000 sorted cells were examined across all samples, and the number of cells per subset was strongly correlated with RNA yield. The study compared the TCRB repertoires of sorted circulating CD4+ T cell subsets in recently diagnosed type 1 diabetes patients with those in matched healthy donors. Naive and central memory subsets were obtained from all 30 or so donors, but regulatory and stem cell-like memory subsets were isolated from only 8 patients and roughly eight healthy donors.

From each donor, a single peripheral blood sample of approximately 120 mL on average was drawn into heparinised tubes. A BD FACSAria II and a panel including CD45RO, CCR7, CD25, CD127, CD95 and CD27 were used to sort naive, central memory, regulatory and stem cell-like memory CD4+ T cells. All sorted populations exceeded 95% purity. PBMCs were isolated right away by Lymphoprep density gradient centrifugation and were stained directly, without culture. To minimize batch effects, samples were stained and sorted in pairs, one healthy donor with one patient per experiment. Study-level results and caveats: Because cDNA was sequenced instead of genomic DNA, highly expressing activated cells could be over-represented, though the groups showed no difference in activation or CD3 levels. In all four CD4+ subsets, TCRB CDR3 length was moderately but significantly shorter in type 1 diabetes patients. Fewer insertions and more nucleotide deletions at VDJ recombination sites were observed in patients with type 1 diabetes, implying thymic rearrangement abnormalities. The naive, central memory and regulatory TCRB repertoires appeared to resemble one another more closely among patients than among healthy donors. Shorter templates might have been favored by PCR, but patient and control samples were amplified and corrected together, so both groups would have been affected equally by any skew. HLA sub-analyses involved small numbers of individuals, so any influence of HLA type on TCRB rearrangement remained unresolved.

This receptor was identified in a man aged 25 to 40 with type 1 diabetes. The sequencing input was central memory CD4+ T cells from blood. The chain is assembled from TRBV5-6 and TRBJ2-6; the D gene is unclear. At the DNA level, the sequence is TGTGCCAGCAGCTTGGGACTCTCTGGGGCCAACGTCCTGACTTTC. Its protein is CASSLGLSGANVLTF.